Below, 25 T cell receptor beta chains from the same sample are listed, as sequenced in a study of T cells in Graves' hyperthyroidism and ophthalmopathy. Authors of the study amplified TCR beta CDR3 regions from RNA transcripts. TCR CDR3 underwent first-round RT-PCR with the HTBI primer set. TCRdb recomputed calls from the multiplex PCR reads with MiXCR, one row per CDR3 protein. The sample shows about 520,000 distinct CDR3 sequences, around a quarter of them seen only once. The sequenced material came from blood. These receptor sequences come from a woman aged 25 to 39 with Graves' ophthalmopathy.

This clonotype was detected many times. This rearrangement joins TRBV6-5 to TRBJ2-5, with 15 bases matching TRBD2. The ends lost 2 bases at V and 6 bases at J; junction bases unmatched: 4. Germline CDR1 is MNHEY and CDR2 is SVGAGI. This CDR3 is 16 amino acids long. This chain's CDR3 is CASSYMGLAGGKTQYF. The DNA of the CDR3 is TGTGCCAGCAGTTACATGGGACTAGCGGGGGGTAAGACCCAGTACTTC.

This clonotype has a count of ten or more. The chain uses TRBV7-2 and TRBJ2-5; a weak D match, TRBD2 (6 bases). The CDR3 is made up of 13 amino acids. Germline CDR1 reads SGHTA; CDR2 reads FQGNSA. The V end was cut by 5 bases, the J end by 4 bases, with 11 bases between. Here the CDR3 DNA reads TGTGCCAGCAGCGAACTAGCTCCAGAGACCCAGTACTTC. Translating gives CASSELAPETQYF.

The chain has TRBV19 and TRBJ1-5, with D hard to call. The length of the CDR3 is 15 residues. Trimming took off 7 bases at V and 3 bases at J, with 16 bases between the two ends. CDR1 LNHDA and CDR2 SQIVND come from the germline V gene (reference sequence). The CDR3 sequence is CASKTNNQINQPQHF. The CDR3 bases are TGTGCCAGTAAAACTAATAATCAGATCAATCAGCCCCAGCATTTT.

This clonotype was seen many times. The chain has TRBV12-3 or TRBV12-4 and TRBJ1-1, with D maybe TRBD1 (6 bases). This CDR3 has 17 amino acids. The V gene lost 5 bases and the J gene lost 2 bases, with 21 bases spanning the gap. CDR3 coding DNA: TGTGCCAGCAGTCCCTGGGGGCAGGGGAGGGGAAACACTGAAGCTTTCTTT. Encoded protein: CASSPWGQGRGNTEAFF.

Ten or more counts support this clonotype. V and J are TRBV20-1 and TRBJ1-5, with D hard to call. V was pared by 5 bases and J by 1 base, with 9 bases between. Germline V gene lookup returns CDR1 DFQATT and CDR2 SNEGSKA (reference sequence). The CDR3 consists of 13 residues. Written as DNA, the CDR3 is TGCAGTGCTTATAGAGGCAGCAATCAGCCCCAGCATTTT. It yields the protein CSAYRGSNQPQHF.

This clonotype was found many times. V and J are TRBV20-1 and TRBJ1-2; perhaps TRBD1 as D (6 bases). This CDR3 is built from 14 residues. Germline V lookup: CDR1 DFQATT, CDR2 SNEGSKA (reference sequence). V was pared by 0 bases and J by 4 bases, with 12 bases between. The CDR3 region is CSARDPTGIYGYTF. CDR3 DNA: TGCAGTGCTAGAGATCCCACAGGGATCTATGGCTACACCTTC.

The V and J genes are TRBV6-1 and TRBJ1-2; D unresolved. Germline V gives CDR1 MNHNS, CDR2 SASEGT. The CDR3 covers 13 residues. With 3 bases removed from V and 4 bases from J, the gap between germline ends came to 9 bases. The CDR3 spells CASSEWQSYGYTF. The CDR3 nucleotides read TGTGCCAGCAGTGAGTGGCAGAGCTATGGCTACACCTTC.

This clonotype was seen many times. One end of the junction varies from germline; a read error may be responsible. The chain couples TRBV6-1 to TRBJ2-4; no firm D call. Germline lookup yields CDR1 MNHNS and CDR2 SASEGT. There are 15 residues in the CDR3. CDR3 in DNA: TGTGCCAGCAGCAAGAGGTGGATAGCCAAAAACATTAAGTACTTC. This sequence encodes CASSKRWIAKNIKYF.

Only a few counts were recorded for this clonotype. CDR3 region: CASSFVPGAQETQYF. The DNA of the CDR3 is TGTGCCAGCAGTTTTGTTCCTGGCGCCCAAGAGACCCAGTACTTC. The chain is built from TRBV12-3 or TRBV12-4 and TRBJ2-5, with D uncertain. The CDR3 totals 15 residues. V shed 3 bases and J shed 1 base, with 12 bases lying between them.

The rearrangement links TRBV10-3 to TRBJ2-7; D call uncertain. The CDR3 runs 17 residues. V lost 3 bases and J 2 bases, leaving 20 bases between the germline ends. CDR1 and CDR2 (germline): ENHRY, SYGVKD. CDR3 residues: CAISEIFGTQTTYEQYF. The CDR3 bases are TGTGCCATCAGTGAAATCTTCGGAACTCAAACGACCTACGAGCAGTACTTC.

In this sample, this clonotype turned up once. The chain has TRBV11-2 and TRBJ2-7; D is unclear. CDR1 and CDR2 (germline): SGHAT, FQNNGV. V was cut by 6 bases and J by 2 bases, with 20 bases left in between. CDR3 length: 16 residues. CDR3 coding DNA: TGTGCCAGCAGTTTACGGCTGGAAGGGCCCCCCTACGAGCAGTACTTC. Translating gives CASSLRLEGPPYEQYF.

This clonotype was recorded a few times. It may be a read error: a sequence one base away is much more abundant. V is TRBV30 and J is TRBJ1-3, with D unresolved. Deletions cut 2 bases from V and 0 bases from J, with 8 bases between. Germline CDR1 and CDR2: GTSNPN and SVGIG (reference sequence). The CDR3 is 14 residues long. Here the CDR3 reads CAWSPVISGNTIYF. Written as DNA, the CDR3 is TGTGCCTGGAGTCCGGTTATCTCTGGAAACACCATATATTTT. Combining the CDR3 with reference TRBV30 and TRBJ1-3 gives the whole variable domain SQTIHQWPATLVQPVGSPLSLECTVEGTSNPNLYWYRQAAGRGLQLLFYSVGIGQISSEVPQNLSASRPQDRQFILSSKKLLLSDSGFYLCAWSPVISGNTIYFGEGSWLTVV.

This clonotype appeared many times. The gene calls are TRBV29-1 and TRBJ2-7, with 9 nucleotides matching TRBD1. The CDR3 spans 13 residues. The V gene's germline CDR1 is SQVTM and CDR2 ANQGSEA. V lost 7 bases to trimming and J lost 2 bases; unmatched junction nucleotides: 6. DNA of the CDR3: TGCAGCGCTGGACAGGGGAATACCTACGAGCAGTACTTC. Translation gives CSAGQGNTYEQYF.

This chain links TRBV6-5 with TRBJ1-1, with TRBD1 as a possible D gene (6 bases). With 2 bases removed from V and 6 bases from J, the gap between germline ends came to 16 bases. From germline, CDR1 is MNHEY and CDR2 SVGAGI. This CDR3 spans 15 amino acids. The CDR3 protein is CASSYDFRGGAEAFF. CDR3 bases: TGTGCCAGCAGTTACGACTTTAGGGGGGGGGCTGAAGCTTTCTTT.

The CDR3 coding sequence is TGTGCCACCAGCAGAGGTCGGGGGGCGGGATACGAGCAGTACTTC. It translates to CATSRGRGAGYEQYF. The rearrangement links TRBV15 to TRBJ2-7; perhaps TRBD2 as D (7 bases). This CDR3 region has 15 residues. Germline V gene lookup returns CDR1 LNHNV and CDR2 YYDKDF (reference sequence). The V end was cut by 1 base, the J end by 4 bases, with 14 bases between.

This clonotype was seen ten or more times. The genes are TRBV7-8 and TRBJ1-5; D remains ambiguous. Germline CDR1 and CDR2: SGHVS and FQNEAQ. Trimming took 1 base from V and 0 from J, leaving 7 bases between them. The CDR3 runs 15 residues. CDR3 nucleotides: TGTGCCAGCAGCTTAGGTCTTGGTAGCAATCAGCCCCAGCATTTT. It specifies CASSLGLGSNQPQHF.

J is TRBJ1-1 and V is TRBV7-8; D is unclear. V was cut by 1 base and J by 3 bases, with 6 bases left in between. From germline, CDR1 is SGHVS and CDR2 FQNEAQ. This CDR3 is 13 amino acids long. The CDR3: CASSLDQDTEAFF. DNA for the CDR3: TGTGCCAGCAGCTTAGACCAGGACACTGAAGCTTTCTTT.

In its sample, this clonotype was seen many times. This rearrangement joins TRBV7-2 to TRBJ1-5; D is ambiguous. The V end was cut by 8 bases, the J end by 2 bases, with 7 bases between. This CDR3 comprises 12 residues. Germline-derived CDR1 and CDR2 are SGHTA and FQGNSA. The CDR3 sequence: CASGKGNQPQHF. The CDR3 DNA sequence: TGTGCCAGCGGGAAGGGCAATCAGCCCCAGCATTTT.

This clonotype was detected only a few times. The chain has TRBV13 and TRBJ2-2; a weak D match, TRBD1 (6 bases). The CDR3 consists of 14 residues. Trimming removed 2 bases from V and 3 bases from J, with 7 bases in between. Per germline, CDR1 PRHDT and CDR2 FYEKMQ (reference sequence). DNA of the CDR3: TGTGCCAGCAGCTTATGGGGGCACACCGGGGAGCTGTTTTTT. Encoded protein: CASSLWGHTGELFF. The full variable domain, in which reference TRBV13 and TRBJ2-2 provide the parts outside the CDR3, is AAGVIQSPRHLIKEKRETATLKCYPIPRHDTVYWYQQGPGQDPQFLISFYEKMQSDKGSIPDRFSAQQFSDYHSELNMSSLELGDSALYFCASSLWGHTGELFFGEGSRLTVL.

The V and J genes are TRBV6-1 and TRBJ1-2; D remains ambiguous. V gave up 6 bases and J gave up 3 bases, with 14 bases separating them. The CDR3 extends over 14 amino acids. Germline CDR1 reads MNHNS; CDR2 reads SASEGT. CDR3 DNA sequence: TGTGCCAGCAGCGAGGTCAAGGGATACTATGGCTACACCTTC. Encoded protein: CASSEVKGYYGYTF.

This clonotype was seen repeatedly, ten times or more. The chain uses TRBV6-2 or TRBV6-3 and TRBJ1-2; D remains ambiguous. V was pared by 5 bases and J by 1 base, with 5 bases between. Germline V CDR1 and CDR2: MNHEY, SVGEGT. The CDR3 is made up of 12 amino acids. CDR3 region: CASSGVNYGYTF. The CDR3 bases are TGTGCCAGCAGTGGGGTTAACTATGGCTACACCTTC.

The chain employs TRBV6-1 and TRBJ1-1; no definite D call. Germline lookup yields CDR1 MNHNS and CDR2 SASEGT. V dropped 0 bases and J dropped 4 bases, with 12 bases sitting between them. The CDR3 totals 15 residues. This chain's CDR3 is CASSEAGFRGTEAFF. CDR3 sequence (DNA): TGTGCCAGCAGTGAAGCTGGCTTCCGGGGCACTGAAGCTTTCTTT.

This clonotype was recorded many times. Possible read error: a much larger clone is one base away. The chain uses TRBV6-5 and TRBJ2-7; D not resolved. The CDR3 covers 11 residues. Trimming stripped 4 bases from V and 2 bases from J, with 3 bases between. CDR1 and CDR2 (germline): MNHEY, SVGAGI. The CDR3 bases are TGTGCCAGCAGTTCCCCCTACGAGCAGTACTTC. This sequence encodes CASSSPYEQYF.

This clonotype has a handful of counts. CDR3 residues: CASSQVGGKSYNSPLHF. CDR3 DNA: TGTGCCAGCAGCCAAGTTGGGGGGAAGTCCTATAATTCACCCCTCCACTTT. V is TRBV3-1 and J is TRBJ1-6; maybe TRBD1 (5 bases). This CDR3 region has 17 residues. V was pared by 1 base and J by 1 base, with 11 bases between. Germline CDR1 is LGHDT and CDR2 is YNNKEL (reference sequence).

This clonotype has a count of ten or more. The chain joins TRBV7-2 to TRBJ2-2, with D possibly TRBD1 on 6 matching bases. V lost 9 bases and J lost 1, with 12 bases in between. CDR1 is SGHTA and CDR2 is FQGNSA in the germline V gene. This CDR3 is 14 amino acids long. CDR3 residues: CASLGHQNTGELFF. The CDR3 nucleotides read TGTGCCAGTCTGGGACATCAGAACACCGGGGAGCTGTTTTTT.